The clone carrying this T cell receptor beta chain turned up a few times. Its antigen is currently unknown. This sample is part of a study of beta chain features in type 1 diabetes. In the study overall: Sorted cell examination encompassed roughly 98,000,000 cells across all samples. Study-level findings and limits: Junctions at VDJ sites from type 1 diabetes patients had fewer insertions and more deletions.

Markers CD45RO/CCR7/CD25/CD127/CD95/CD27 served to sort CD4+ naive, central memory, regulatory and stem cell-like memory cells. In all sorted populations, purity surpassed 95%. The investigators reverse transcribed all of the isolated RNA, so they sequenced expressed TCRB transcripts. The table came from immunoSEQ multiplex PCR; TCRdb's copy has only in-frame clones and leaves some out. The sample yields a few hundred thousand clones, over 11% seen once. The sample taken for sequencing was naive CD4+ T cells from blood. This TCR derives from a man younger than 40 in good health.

The CDR3 DNA is TGTGCCAGCAGCGCACAGGGATTGAGGAACACCATATATTTT. Its translation is CASSAQGLRNTIYF. This chain links TRBV7-9 with TRBJ1-3, with a tentative D call TRBD1 (6 bases). The germline gives CDR1 SEHNR, CDR2 FQNEAQ (reference sequence). Between the trimmed V and J ends, which lost 5 bases and 7 bases, there was a span of 15 bases. The CDR3 has 14 amino acids.